This T cell receptor beta chain stems from a study of T cell changes during pregnancy in multiple sclerosis. The table came from immunoSEQ multiplex PCR; TCRdb's copy has only in-frame clones and leaves some out. The data hold 57,000 or so clones, with roughly 88% observed a single time. Specimen: peripheral blood, collected in the second trimester of pregnancy. The sequence came from a female donor with multiple sclerosis, enrolled in a pregnancy study.

CDR3 bases: TGTGCCAGTAGTTATATCCCCACAGATACGCAGTATTTT. This translates into CASSYIPTDTQYF. This chain links TRBV19 with TRBJ2-3; D gene ambiguous. Germline lookup yields CDR1 LNHDA and CDR2 SQIVND (reference sequence). The CDR3 runs to 13 residues. Trimming pared 5 bases from V and 2 bases from J, leaving 8 bases between.